The entry below gives a single TCR beta chain sequence along with its context. Its antigen is still unknown. Germline is not matched at one junction end, which may reflect a read error. This sample is drawn from a study of blood T cells in healthy people across ages (dated by TCRdb to the mid-2010s). Background on the whole study: Template switching captured roughly one uniquely barcoded TCR beta cDNA molecule per two T cells in model experiments. The donors were divided into four age groups: young (average around 17 years), middle-aged (over 35), aged (about 56) and long-lived (about 84). To avoid experimental bias, donors of different ages were spread randomly across the sequencing lanes. The study analyzed two additional independent replicas of 1 million unique cDNA reads from the same blood draw for two donors, one aged 18 to 30 and one aged 80 or older. Using deep sequencing normalized with unique cDNA molecular identifiers, the study measured how TCR beta repertoire diversity changes with age.

The CDR3 sequence holds 16 residues, the cysteine and phenylalanine included. Of all the DNA, just the CDR3 is kept, 48 bases in frame from base 1. As encoded in the germline V gene (reference sequence), CDR1 is SEHNR while CDR2 is FQNEAQ. General conclusions and limits of the study: Total diversity estimates from one million sequenced T cells were considered lower bounds and underestimates. Since profiling was done on bulk unsorted PBMCs, naive and antigen-experienced compartments could not be conclusively compared. Compared with the aged group, the long-lived group had more naive CD4+ T cells, fewer expanded clones and increased TCR diversity, suggesting age selection. The CMV infection status of donors was not known, potentially confounding age-related changes in expanded clonotypes. Observed TCR beta diversity per million T cells fell roughly linearly with age, and a significant reduction was already apparent by age roughly 40. There was a strong correlation between observed TCR beta diversity and the percentage of naive T cells measured by flow cytometry.

Libraries were made using 5' RACE. TCRdb lists the instrument as Illumina HiSeq 2500. A second PCR of about 6 to 12 cycles was run with a J-beta primer mix and a sample-barcoded 5' primer. Each TCR beta cDNA molecule received a unique molecular identifier from a template-switch 5' adaptor carrying 12 random nucleotides. Each sample yielded at least 2.5 million CDR3-containing paired-end reads. First-strand cDNA was synthesized from all RNA with the Mint cDNA synthesis kit, primed by a TRBC-specific oligonucleotide. Following uracil-DNA glycosylase treatment, a first 18-cycle PCR with universal primers M1SS and BC2_uni_R was performed on all cDNA. For the original study's pipeline: For normalization, 1 million high-quality reads were randomly selected from each sample, with every read carrying a distinct molecular identifier. Reads with shared molecular identifiers were discarded instead of being binned into consensus sequences. MiTCR, set to a Q25 quality threshold and the strictest error-elimination algorithm, was used for CDR3 identification, clonotype clustering and error correction. A nonparametric unseen species model with Euler transformation was used to estimate a lower bound on total TCR beta diversity. The raw public data were reprocessed by TCRdb itself: fastp quality trimming at Q25, MiXCR clonotype calling, in-frame beta chains only. Rows are unified per CDR3 protein, each entry keeping the most common DNA and genes. The V and J calls, along with clone size, are taken from TCRdb and not from the paper's own processing. Within this sample are roughly 720,000 distinct CDR3 sequences, with roughly 50% of them counted one time only. In total, the top ten clones hold roughly 40% of the sample.

The roughly 38 donors, aged 6 to 90 years, were systemically healthy Caucasian individuals from Russia. Each donor gave about 9.2 milliliters of peripheral blood, drawn into EDTA-treated Vacutainer tubes. Ficoll-Paque density-gradient centrifugation was used to isolate PBMCs, with at least 7 million per sample. Trizol reagent was used to extract total RNA from PBMCs, with at least 6 micrograms per sample. Naive CD45RAhigh/CD27high T cell percentages were measured by flow cytometry on a PBMC aliquot from every donor. The receptor's source is a man of 80 years or more in good health. Sequenced sample: blood. The chain uses TRBV7-9 and TRBJ2-2; perhaps TRBD1 is the D gene, with 6 bases matching. The CDR3 amino acid sequence is: CASNLGGGRNTGELFF. The nucleotide sequence is TGTGCCAGCAACTTAGGTGGGGGCAGGAACACCGGGGAGCTGTTTTTT.